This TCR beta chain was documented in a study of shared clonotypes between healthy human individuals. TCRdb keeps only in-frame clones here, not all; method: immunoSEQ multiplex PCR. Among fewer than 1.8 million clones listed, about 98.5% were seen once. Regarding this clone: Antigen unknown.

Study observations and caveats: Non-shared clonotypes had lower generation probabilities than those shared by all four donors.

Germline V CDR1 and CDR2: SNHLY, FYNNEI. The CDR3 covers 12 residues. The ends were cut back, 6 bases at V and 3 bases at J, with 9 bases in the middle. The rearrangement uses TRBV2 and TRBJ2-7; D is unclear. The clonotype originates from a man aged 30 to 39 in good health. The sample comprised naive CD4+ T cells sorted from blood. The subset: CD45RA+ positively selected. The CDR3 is CASSQALYEQYF. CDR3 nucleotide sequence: TGTGCCAGCAGCCAAGCCCTCTACGAGCAGTACTTC.